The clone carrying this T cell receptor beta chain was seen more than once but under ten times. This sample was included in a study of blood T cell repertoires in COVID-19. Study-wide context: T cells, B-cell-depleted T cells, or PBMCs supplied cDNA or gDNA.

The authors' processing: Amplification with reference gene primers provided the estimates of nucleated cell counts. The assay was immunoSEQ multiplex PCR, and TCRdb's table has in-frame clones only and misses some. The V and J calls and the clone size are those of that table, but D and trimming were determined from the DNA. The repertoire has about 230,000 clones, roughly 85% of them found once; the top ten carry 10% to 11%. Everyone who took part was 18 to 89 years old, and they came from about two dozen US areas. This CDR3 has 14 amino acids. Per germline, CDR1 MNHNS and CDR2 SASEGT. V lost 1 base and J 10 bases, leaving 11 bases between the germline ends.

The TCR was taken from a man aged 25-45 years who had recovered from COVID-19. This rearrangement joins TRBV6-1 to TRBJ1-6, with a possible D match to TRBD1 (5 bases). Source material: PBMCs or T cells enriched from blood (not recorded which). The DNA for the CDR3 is TGTGCCAGCAGTGAAGAGGCAGGGAGGTCACCCCTCCACTTT. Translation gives CASSEEAGRSPLHF.